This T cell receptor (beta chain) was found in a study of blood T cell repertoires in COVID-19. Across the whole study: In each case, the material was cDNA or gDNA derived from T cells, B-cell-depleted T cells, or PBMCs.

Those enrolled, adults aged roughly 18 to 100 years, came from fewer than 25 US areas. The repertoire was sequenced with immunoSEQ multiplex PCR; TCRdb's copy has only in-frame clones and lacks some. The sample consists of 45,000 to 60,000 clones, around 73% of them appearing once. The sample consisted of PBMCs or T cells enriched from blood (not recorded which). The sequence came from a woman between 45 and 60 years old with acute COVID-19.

DNA for the CDR3: TGTGCCAGCAGCTTAGGACTCTCTGGGGCCAACGTCCTGACTTTC. Encoded protein: CASSLGLSGANVLTF. The V call is TRBV7-9, the J call TRBJ2-6; D remains unclear. The CDR3 covers 15 residues. The ends were cut back, 1 base at V and 0 bases at J, with 4 bases in the middle. Per the germline V gene, CDR1 is SEHNR and CDR2 is FQNEAQ (reference sequence).